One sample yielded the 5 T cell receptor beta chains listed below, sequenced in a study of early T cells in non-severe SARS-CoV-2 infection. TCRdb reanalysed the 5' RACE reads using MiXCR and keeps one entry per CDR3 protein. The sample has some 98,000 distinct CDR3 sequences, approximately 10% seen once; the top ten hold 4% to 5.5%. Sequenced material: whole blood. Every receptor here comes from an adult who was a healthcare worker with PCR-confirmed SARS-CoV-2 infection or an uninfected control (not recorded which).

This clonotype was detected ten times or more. The CDR3 region is CASSGSRAGGLTSTDTQYF. The CDR3 nucleotides are TGTGCCAGCAGCGGCTCACGAGCGGGAGGTCTGACTAGCACAGATACGCAGTATTTT. V is TRBV9 and J is TRBJ2-3; 9 nucleotides align to TRBD2. Germline V gene sequence: CDR1 SGDLS, CDR2 YYNGEE. The V segment lost 3 bases and the J segment 0 bases; nucleotides outside the gene matches: 14. CDR3 length equals 19 residues.

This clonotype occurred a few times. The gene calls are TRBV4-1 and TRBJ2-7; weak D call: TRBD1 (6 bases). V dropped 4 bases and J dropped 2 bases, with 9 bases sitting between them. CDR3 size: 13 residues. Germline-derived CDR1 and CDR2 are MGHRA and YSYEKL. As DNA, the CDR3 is TGCGCCAGCAGCCCGACAGGAACCTACGAGCAGTACTTC. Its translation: CASSPTGTYEQYF.

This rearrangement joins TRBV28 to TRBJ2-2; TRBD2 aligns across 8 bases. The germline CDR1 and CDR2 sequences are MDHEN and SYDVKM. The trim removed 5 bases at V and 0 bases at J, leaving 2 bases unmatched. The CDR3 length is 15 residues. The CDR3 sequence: CASSTLAANTGELFF. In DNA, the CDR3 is TGTGCCAGCAGTACACTAGCGGCGAACACCGGGGAGCTGTTTTTT.

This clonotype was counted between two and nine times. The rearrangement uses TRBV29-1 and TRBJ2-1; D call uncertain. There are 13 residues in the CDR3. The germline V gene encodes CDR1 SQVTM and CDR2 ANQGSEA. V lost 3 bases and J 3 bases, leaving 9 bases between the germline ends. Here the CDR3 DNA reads TGCAGCGTTGATGGGGTGATCTACAATGAGCAGTTCTTC. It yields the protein CSVDGVIYNEQFF.

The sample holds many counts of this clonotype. The chain's CDR3 is CASSFAGLTEAFF. The CDR3 DNA sequence: TGTGCCAGCAGTTTCGCGGGCTTGACTGAAGCTTTCTTT. This chain joins TRBV6-5 and TRBJ1-1; no clear D. V lost 4 bases to trimming and J lost 5 bases, with 11 bases between them. Germline CDR1 reads MNHEY; CDR2 reads SVGAGI. The CDR3 has 13 residues.